A selection of T cell receptor beta chains follows, all from one sample in a study of T cells after yellow fever vaccination. TCRdb fed the 5' RACE reads into MiXCR, producing one record per CDR3 protein. The sample contains approximately 610,000 distinct CDR3 sequences, about 17% of which appear only once. Sequencing used PBMCs, obtained more than 4 days after the first yellow fever vaccination. Receptors were obtained from a young man who received the YFV17D yellow fever vaccine. Each CDR3 is given with its conserved first and last residue. D genes are given only for firm matches. Where a row states a size, it is once, few, many or the class of an expanded clone; other rows omit it.

TRBV7-2	NA	TRBJ1-5	many	CASSSDSNQPQHF	TGTGCCAGCAGTTCGGACAGTAATCAGCCCCAGCATTTT
TRBV5-1	NA	TRBJ2-1	few	CASSLKLYEQFF	TGCGCCAGCAGCTTAAAATTGTATGAGCAGTTCTTC
TRBV7-9	NA	TRBJ2-2	NA	CASSLSSGTGELFF	TGTGCCAGCAGCTTATCTAGTGGCACCGGGGAGCTGTTTTTT
TRBV7-9	NA	TRBJ1-1	NA	CASSSPSHGANTEAFF	TGTGCCAGCAGCTCACCCTCCCATGGTGCGAACACTGAAGCTTTCTTT
TRBV7-9	NA	TRBJ2-7	NA	CASSSEYHSYEQYF	TGTGCCAGCAGCTCAGAATATCACTCCTACGAGCAGTACTTC
TRBV4-2	NA	TRBJ1-2	once	CASSQGAPGGYTF	TGTGCCAGCAGCCAAGGTGCACCGGGTGGCTACACCTTC
TRBV10-3	NA	TRBJ1-1	NA	CAISDQTANTEAFF	TGTGCCATCAGTGATCAGACAGCGAACACTGAAGCTTTCTTT
TRBV6-1	TRBD2	TRBJ2-3	NA	CASRLAGGRRDTQYF	TGTGCCAGCAGGCTAGCGGGGGGGCGGAGAGATACGCAGTATTTT
TRBV5-4	NA	TRBJ2-3	many	CASSGDTDTQYF	TGTGCCAGCAGCGGGGACACAGATACGCAGTATTTT
TRBV20-1	NA	TRBJ2-3	NA	CSAKHTHSSTDTQYF	TGCAGTGCCAAGCATACCCACTCTAGCACAGATACGCAGTATTTT
TRBV11-2	NA	TRBJ2-7	NA	CASSLSQIYEQYF	TGTGCCAGCAGCTTGAGTCAGATCTACGAGCAGTACTTC
TRBV6-1	NA	TRBJ2-5	NA	CASSRTVKETQYF	TGTGCCAGCAGTAGGACAGTTAAAGAGACCCAGTACTTC
TRBV5-1	TRBD2	TRBJ2-4	few	CASSSGLAGVGTKNIQYF	TGCGCCAGCAGCTCTGGACTAGCGGGGGTCGGGACCAAAAACATTCAGTACTTC
TRBV2	TRBD1	TRBJ1-2	few	CASDGQGYGYGYTF	TGTGCCAGCGACGGACAGGGTTATGGCTATGGCTACACCTTC
TRBV12-3/TRBV12-4	TRBD1	TRBJ1-1	NA	CASSLGQPLEAFF	TGTGCCAGCAGTTTGGGACAGCCCCTTGAAGCTTTCTTT
TRBV20-1	NA	TRBJ2-3	few	CSARTDHTQYF	TGCAGTGCTAGGACGGACCATACGCAGTATTTT
TRBV12-3/TRBV12-4	NA	TRBJ2-7	NA	CASSLGPEQYF	TGTGCCAGCAGCCTCGGGCCCGAGCAGTACTTC
TRBV20-1	NA	TRBJ1-6	NA	CSARRDVDNSPLHF	TGCAGTGCTAGAAGAGACGTCGATAATTCACCCCTCCACTTT
TRBV3-1	NA	TRBJ2-2	NA	CASSQERGELFF	TGTGCCAGCAGCCAAGAACGAGGGGAGCTGTTTTTT
TRBV7-8	TRBD1	TRBJ1-1	once	CASSQGQHMNTEAFF	TGTGCCAGCAGCCAGGGACAGCACATGAACACTGAAGCTTTCTTT
TRBV7-2	NA	TRBJ2-5	NA	CASADPGGMETQYF	TGTGCCAGCGCTGACCCGGGGGGCATGGAGACCCAGTACTTC
TRBV7-9	NA	TRBJ1-3	NA	CSSPRGAGNTIYF	TGTTCCTCCCCGAGGGGGGCTGGAAACACCATATATTTT
TRBV5-2	NA	TRBJ2-1	NA	CARSPGRQGPHEQFF	TGTGCCAGGAGCCCTGGGCGACAGGGGCCCCATGAGCAGTTCTTC
TRBV6-5	NA	TRBJ1-3	NA	CASSDFSSSGNTIYF	TGTGCCAGCAGTGACTTCAGTAGCTCTGGAAACACCATATATTTT
TRBV4-2	NA	TRBJ1-2	NA	CASSQAIRDGRNYGYTF	TGTGCCAGCAGCCAAGCGATTCGGGACGGACGAAACTATGGCTACACCTTC
TRBV6-2/TRBV6-3	NA	TRBJ2-1	many	CASSRRAAHEQFF	TGTGCCAGCAGCCGGCGAGCGGCCCATGAGCAGTTCTTC
TRBV6-2/TRBV6-3	NA	TRBJ2-5	NA	CASSKTSLRGETQYF	TGTGCCAGCAGTAAGACTAGTTTAAGAGGAGAGACCCAGTACTTC
TRBV4-3	NA	TRBJ1-2	many	CASSQDSSNYGYTF	TGCGCCAGCAGCCAAGACAGCTCTAACTATGGCTACACCTTC
TRBV6-1	NA	TRBJ1-1	few	CASSGRGWSDTEAFF	TGTGCCAGCAGTGGACGGGGATGGTCGGACACTGAAGCTTTCTTT